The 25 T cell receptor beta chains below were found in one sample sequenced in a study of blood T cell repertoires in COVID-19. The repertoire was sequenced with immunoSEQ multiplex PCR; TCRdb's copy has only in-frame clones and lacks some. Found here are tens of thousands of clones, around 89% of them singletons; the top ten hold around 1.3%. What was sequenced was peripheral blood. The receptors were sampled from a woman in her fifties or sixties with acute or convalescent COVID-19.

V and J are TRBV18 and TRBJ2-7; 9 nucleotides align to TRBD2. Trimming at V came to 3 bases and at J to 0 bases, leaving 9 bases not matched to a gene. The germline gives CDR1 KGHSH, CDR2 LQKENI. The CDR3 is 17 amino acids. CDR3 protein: CASSPLAGGPGSYEQYV. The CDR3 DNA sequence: TGTGCCAGCTCACCGCTGGCGGGAGGGCCTGGCTCCTACGAGCAGTACGTC.

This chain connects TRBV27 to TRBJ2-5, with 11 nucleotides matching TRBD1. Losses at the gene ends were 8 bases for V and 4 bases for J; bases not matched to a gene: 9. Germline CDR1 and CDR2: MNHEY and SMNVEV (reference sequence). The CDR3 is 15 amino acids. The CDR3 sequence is CASGGTGGGGETQYF. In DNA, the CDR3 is TGTGCCAGCGGAGGGACAGGGGGTGGTGGAGAGACCCAGTACTTC.

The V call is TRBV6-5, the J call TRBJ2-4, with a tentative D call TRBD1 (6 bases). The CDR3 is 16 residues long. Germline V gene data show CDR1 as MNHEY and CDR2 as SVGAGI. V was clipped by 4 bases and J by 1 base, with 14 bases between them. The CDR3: CASSLRGGIAKNIQYF. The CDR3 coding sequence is TGTGCCAGCAGTTTACGAGGGGGTATCGCCAAAAACATTCAGTACTTC.

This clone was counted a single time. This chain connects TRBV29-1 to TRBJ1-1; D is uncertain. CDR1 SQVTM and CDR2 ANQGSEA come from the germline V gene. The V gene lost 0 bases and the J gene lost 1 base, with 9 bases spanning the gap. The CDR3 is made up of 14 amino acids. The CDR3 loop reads CSVEESGRNTEAFF. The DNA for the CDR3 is TGCAGCGTTGAAGAGAGCGGGAGGAACACTGAAGCTTTCTTT.

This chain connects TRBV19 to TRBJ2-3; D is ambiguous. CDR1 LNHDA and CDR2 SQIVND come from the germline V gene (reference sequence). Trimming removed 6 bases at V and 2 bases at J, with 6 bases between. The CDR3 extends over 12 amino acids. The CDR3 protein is CASSQNTDTQYF. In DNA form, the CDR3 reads TGTGCCAGTAGCCAGAACACAGATACGCAGTATTTT.

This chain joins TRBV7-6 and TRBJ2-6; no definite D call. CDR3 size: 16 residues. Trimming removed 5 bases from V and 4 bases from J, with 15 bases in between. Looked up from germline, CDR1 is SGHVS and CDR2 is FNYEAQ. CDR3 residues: CASSLTPPVGANVLTF. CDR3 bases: TGTGCCAGCAGCCTCACCCCTCCGGTCGGGGCCAACGTCCTGACTTTC.

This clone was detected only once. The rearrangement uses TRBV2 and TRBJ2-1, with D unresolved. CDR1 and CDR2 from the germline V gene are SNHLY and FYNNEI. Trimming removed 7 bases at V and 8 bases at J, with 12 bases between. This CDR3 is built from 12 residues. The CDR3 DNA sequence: TGTGCCAGCAATAATAGAGGCGATGAGCAGTTCTTC. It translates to CASNNRGDEQFF.

CDR3 protein: CASSFGGGDNQPQHF. The CDR3 region has the DNA TGTGCCAGCAGTTTCGGAGGGGGCGACAATCAGCCCCAGCATTTT. V usage is TRBV28 and J usage is TRBJ1-5, with TRBD1 identical over 7 bases. This CDR3 contains 15 residues. Per germline, CDR1 MDHEN and CDR2 SYDVKM. Trimming cost V 3 bases and J 3 bases; bases outside gene matches: 5.

CDR3 nucleotides: TGTGCCAGCAGCTTGGCAATAGCCGGGGAGCTGTTTTTT. As protein: CASSLAIAGELFF. The genes are TRBV5-6 and TRBJ2-2; D not resolved. CDR3 length equals 13 residues. V lost 0 bases to trimming and J lost 6 bases, with 6 bases between them. The germline CDR1 and CDR2 sequences are SGHDT and YYEEEE.

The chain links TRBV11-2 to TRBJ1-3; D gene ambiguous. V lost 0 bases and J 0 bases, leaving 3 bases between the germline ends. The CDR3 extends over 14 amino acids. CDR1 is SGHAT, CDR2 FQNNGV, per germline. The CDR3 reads CASSLEASGNTIYF. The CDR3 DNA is TGTGCCAGCAGCTTAGAGGCCTCTGGAAACACCATATATTTT.

CDR3 sequence (DNA): TGTGCCAGTAGGATCGGACAGGGGGCAGGGCAGCCCCAGCATTTT. Its translation is CASRIGQGAGQPQHF. The chain combines TRBV19 with TRBJ1-5, with TRBD1 matching over 11 bases. V shed 6 bases and J 7 bases; nucleotides not matched to a gene: 8. From germline, CDR1 is LNHDA and CDR2 SQIVND (reference sequence). This CDR3 comprises 15 residues. The whole variable domain, filled in from reference TRBV19 and TRBJ1-5, reads DGGITQSPKYLFRKEGQNVTLSCEQNLNHDAMYWYRQDPGQGLRLIYYSQIVNDFQKGDIAEGYSVSREKKESFPLTVTSAQKNPTAFYLCASRIGQGAGQPQHFGDGTRLSIL.

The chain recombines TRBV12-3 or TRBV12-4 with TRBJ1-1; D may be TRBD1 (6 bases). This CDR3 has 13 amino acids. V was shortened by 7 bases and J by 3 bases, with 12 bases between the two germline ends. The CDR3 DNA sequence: TGTGCCAGCAAACAGGGAAGGGACACTGAAGCTTTCTTT. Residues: CASKQGRDTEAFF.

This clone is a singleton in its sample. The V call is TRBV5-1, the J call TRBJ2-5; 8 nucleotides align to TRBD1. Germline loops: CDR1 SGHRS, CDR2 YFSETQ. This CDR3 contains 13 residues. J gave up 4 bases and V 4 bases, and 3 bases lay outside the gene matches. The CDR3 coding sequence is TGCGCCAGCAGCAGTGACAGGGGAGAGACCCAGTACTTC. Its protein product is CASSSDRGETQYF.

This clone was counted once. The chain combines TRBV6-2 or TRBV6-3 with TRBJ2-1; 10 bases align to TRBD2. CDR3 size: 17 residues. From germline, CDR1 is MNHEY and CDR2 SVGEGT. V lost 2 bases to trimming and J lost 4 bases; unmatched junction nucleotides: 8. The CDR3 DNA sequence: TGTGCCAGCAGTTACAGAACTAGCGGGACAGTATACAATGAGCAGTTCTTC. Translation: CASSYRTSGTVYNEQFF.

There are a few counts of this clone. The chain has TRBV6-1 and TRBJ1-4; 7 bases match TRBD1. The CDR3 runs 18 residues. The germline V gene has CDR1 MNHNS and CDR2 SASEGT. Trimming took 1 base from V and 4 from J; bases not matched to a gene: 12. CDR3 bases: TGTGCCAGCAGTGAAGAGGGGACAGAGGTCGTTGGTAATGAAAAACTGTTTTTT. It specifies CASSEEGTEVVGNEKLFF.

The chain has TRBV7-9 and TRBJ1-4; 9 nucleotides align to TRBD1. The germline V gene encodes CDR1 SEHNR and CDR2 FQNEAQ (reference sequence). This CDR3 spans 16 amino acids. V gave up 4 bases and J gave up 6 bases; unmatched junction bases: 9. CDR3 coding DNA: TGTGCCAGCAGCTCCCACCCGGGACAGGGTGATGAAAAACTGTTTTTT. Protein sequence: CASSSHPGQGDEKLFF.

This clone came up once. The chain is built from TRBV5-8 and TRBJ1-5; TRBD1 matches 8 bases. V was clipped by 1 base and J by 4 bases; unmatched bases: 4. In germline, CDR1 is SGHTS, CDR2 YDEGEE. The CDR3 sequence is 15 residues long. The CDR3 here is CASSLWGQENQPQHF. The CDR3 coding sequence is TGTGCCAGCAGCTTGTGGGGACAGGAGAATCAGCCCCAGCATTTT.

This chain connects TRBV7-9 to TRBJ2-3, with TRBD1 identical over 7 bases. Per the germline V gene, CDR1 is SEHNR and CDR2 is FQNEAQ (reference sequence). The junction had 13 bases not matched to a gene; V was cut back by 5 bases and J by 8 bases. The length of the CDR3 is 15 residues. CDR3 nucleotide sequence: TGTGCCAGCAGCGGGGACAGCCTTAGAGGCGGTACGCAGTATTTT. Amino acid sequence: CASSGDSLRGGTQYF.

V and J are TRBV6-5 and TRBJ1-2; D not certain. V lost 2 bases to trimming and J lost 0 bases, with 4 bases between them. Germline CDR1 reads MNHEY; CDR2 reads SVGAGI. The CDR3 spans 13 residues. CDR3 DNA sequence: TGTGCCAGCAGTTACAGAGCTAACTATGGCTACACCTTC. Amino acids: CASSYRANYGYTF.

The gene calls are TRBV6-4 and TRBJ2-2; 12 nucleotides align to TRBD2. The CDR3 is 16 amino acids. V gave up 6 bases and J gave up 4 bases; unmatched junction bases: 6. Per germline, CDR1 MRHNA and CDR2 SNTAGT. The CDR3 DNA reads TGTGCCAGCAGCCACCTAGCGGGAGGGATCACCGGGGAGCTGTTTTTT. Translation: CASSHLAGGITGELFF.

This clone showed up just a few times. CDR3 DNA sequence: TGTGCCAGCGTCGGAGGGGCCCAGGCGACTGAAGCTTTCTTT. It translates to CASVGGAQATEAFF. This sequence joins TRBV19 and TRBJ1-1, with a weak D call TRBD1 (5 bases). Germline V gene lookup returns CDR1 LNHDA and CDR2 SQIVND (reference sequence). Trimming stripped 9 bases from V and 5 bases from J, with 19 bases between. The CDR3 length is 14 residues.

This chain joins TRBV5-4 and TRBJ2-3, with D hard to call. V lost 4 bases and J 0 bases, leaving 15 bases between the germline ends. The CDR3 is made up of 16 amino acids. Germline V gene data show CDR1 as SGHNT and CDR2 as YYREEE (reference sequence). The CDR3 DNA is TGTGCCAGCAGCCGTTCGGCGGATATGAGCACAGATACGCAGTATTTT. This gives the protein CASSRSADMSTDTQYF.

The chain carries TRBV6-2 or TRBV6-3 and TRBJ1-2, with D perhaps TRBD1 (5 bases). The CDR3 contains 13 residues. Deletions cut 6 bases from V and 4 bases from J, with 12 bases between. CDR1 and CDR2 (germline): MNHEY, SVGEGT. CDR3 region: CASSPDSSYGYTF. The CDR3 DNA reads TGTGCCAGCAGCCCAGACAGCTCCTATGGCTACACCTTC.

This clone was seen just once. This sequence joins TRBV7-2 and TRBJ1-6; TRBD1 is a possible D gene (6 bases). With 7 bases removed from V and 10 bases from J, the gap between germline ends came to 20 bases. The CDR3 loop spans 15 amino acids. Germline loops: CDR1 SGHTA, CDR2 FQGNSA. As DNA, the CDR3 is TGTGCCAGCACCCCTCGCCTGGGGGCACGGTCACCCCTCCACTTT. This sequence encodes CASTPRLGARSPLHF.

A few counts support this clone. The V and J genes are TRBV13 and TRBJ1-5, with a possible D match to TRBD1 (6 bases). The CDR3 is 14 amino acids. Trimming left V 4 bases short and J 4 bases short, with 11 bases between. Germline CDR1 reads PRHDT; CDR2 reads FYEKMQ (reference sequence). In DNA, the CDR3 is TGTGCCAGCAGCTCCCGGGACACTAATCAGCCCCAGCATTTT. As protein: CASSSRDTNQPQHF.